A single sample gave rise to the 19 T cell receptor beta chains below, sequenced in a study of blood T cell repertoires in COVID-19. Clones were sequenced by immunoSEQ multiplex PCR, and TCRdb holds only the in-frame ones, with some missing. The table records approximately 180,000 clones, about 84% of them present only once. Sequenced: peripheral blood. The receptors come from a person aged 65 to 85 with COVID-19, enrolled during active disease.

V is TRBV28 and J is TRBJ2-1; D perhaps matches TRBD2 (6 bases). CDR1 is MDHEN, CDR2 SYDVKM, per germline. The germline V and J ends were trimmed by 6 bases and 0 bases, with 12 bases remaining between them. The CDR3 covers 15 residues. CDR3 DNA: TGTGCCAGCAGCCCCCTCGGGAGCTCCTACAATGAGCAGTTCTTC. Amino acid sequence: CASSPLGSSYNEQFF.

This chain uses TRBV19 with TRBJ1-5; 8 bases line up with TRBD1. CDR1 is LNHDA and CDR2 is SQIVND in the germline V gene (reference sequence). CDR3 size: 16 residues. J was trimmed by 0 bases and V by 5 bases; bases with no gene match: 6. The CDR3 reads CASSERQGNSNQPQHF. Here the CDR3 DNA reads TGTGCCAGTAGTGAGCGACAGGGGAATAGCAATCAGCCCCAGCATTTT.

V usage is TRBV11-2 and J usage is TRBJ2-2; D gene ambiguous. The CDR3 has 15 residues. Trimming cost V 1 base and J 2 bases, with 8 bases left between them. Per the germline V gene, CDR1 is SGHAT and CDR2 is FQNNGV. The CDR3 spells CASSLVISNTGELFF. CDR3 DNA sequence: TGTGCCAGCAGCTTAGTAATTTCCAACACCGGGGAGCTGTTTTTT.

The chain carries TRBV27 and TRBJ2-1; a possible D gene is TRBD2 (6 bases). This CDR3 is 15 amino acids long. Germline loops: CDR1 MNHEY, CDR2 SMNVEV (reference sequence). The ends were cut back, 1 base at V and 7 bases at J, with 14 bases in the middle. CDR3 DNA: TGTGCCAGCAGTTTATACTCGGGCGGGAAGAATGAGCAGTTCTTC. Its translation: CASSLYSGGKNEQFF.

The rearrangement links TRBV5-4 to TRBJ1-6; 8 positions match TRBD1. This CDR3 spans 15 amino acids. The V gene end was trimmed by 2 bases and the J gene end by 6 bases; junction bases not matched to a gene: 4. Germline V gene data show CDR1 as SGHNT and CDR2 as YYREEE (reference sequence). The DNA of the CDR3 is TGTGCCAGCAGCTTCCGGACAGGGACTAATTCACCCCTCCACTTT. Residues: CASSFRTGTNSPLHF.

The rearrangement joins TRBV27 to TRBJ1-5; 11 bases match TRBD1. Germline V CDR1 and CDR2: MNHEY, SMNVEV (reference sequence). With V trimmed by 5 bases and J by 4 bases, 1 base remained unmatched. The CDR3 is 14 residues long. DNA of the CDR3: TGTGCCAGCAGTCGGGACAGGGGGAATCAGCCCCAGCATTTT. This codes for CASSRDRGNQPQHF.

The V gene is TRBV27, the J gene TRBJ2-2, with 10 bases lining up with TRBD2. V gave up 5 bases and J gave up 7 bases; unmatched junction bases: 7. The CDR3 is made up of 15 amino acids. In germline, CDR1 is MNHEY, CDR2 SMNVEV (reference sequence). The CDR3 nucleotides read TGTGCCAGCAGTATACTAGCGGGATTAGGCGGGGAGCTGTTTTTT. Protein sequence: CASSILAGLGGELFF.

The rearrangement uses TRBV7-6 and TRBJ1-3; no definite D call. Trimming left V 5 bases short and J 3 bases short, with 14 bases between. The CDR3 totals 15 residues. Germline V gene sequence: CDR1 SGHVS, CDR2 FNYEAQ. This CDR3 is CASSRNGGLGNTIYF. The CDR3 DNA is TGTGCCAGCAGCCGAAACGGAGGGCTTGGAAACACCATATATTTT.

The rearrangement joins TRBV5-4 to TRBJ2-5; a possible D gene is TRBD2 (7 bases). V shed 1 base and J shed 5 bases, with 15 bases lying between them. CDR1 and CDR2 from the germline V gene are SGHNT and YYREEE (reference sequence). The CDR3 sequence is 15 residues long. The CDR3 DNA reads TGTGCCAGCAGCTTGAAGGGGGAGGGAGGGGAGACCCAGTACTTC. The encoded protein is CASSLKGEGGETQYF.

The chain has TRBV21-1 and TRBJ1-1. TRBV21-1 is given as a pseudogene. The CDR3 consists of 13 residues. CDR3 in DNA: TGTGCCAGCACGAGGGATGGGGTCACTGAAGCTTTCTTT. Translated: CASTRDGVTEAFF.

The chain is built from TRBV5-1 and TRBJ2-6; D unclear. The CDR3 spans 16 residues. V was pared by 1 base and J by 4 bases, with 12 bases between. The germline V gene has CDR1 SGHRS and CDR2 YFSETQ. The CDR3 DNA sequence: TGCGCCAGCAGCTTGTACGGTGGTTCAGGGGCCAACGTCCTGACTTTC. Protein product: CASSLYGGSGANVLTF.

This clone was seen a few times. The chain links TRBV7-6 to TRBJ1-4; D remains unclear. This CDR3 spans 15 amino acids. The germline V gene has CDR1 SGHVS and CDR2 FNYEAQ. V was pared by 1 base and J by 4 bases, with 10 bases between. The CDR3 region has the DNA TGTGCCAGCAGCTTAGGGTCGGGGAATAATGAAAAACTGTTTTTT. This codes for CASSLGSGNNEKLFF.

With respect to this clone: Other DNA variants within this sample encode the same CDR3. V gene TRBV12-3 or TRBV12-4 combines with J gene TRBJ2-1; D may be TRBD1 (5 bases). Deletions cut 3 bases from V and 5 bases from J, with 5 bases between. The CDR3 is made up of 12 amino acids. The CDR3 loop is CASSFRDNEQFF. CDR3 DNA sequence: TGTGCCAGCAGTTTCAGGGACAATGAGCAGTTCTTC.

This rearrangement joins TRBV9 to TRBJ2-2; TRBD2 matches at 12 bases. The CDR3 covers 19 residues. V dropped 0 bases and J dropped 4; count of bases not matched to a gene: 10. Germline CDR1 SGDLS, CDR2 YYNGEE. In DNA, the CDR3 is TGTGCCAGCAGCGTAGGGTCTAGCGGGGGGGCCTCCATCACCGGGGAGCTGTTTTTT. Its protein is CASSVGSSGGASITGELFF.

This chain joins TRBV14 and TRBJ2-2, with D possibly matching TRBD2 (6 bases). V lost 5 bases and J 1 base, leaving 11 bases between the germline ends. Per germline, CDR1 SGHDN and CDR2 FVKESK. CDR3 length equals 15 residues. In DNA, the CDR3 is TGTGCCAGCAGCGCCCGGCGGGGGAACACCGGGGAGCTGTTTTTT. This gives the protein CASSARRGNTGELFF.

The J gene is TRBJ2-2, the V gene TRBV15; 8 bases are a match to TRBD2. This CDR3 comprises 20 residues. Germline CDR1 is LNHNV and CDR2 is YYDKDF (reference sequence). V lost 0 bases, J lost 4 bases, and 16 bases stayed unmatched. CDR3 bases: TGTGCCACCAGCAGAGATTCTTTTCAGTCTGGGCGGGGGGTCACCGGGGAGCTGTTTTTT. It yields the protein CATSRDSFQSGRGVTGELFF.

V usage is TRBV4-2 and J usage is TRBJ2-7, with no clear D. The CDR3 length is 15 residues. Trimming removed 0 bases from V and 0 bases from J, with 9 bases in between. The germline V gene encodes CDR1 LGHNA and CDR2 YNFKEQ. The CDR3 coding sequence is TGTGCCAGCAGCCAAGATATGCGGAACTCCTACGAGCAGTACTTC. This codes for CASSQDMRNSYEQYF.

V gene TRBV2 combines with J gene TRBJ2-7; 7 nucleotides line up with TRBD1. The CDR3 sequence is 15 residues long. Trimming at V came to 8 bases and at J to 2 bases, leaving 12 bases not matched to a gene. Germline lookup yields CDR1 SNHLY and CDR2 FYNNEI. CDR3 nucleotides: TGTGCCAGCGGACCAGGGGACAGCGCTGCCTACGAGCAGTACTTC. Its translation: CASGPGDSAAYEQYF. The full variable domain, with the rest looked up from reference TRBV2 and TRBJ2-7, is EPEVTQTPSHQVTQMGQEVILRCVPISNHLYFYWYRQILGQKVEFLVSFYNNEISEKSEIFDDQFSVERPDGSNFTLKIRSTKLEDSAMYFCASGPGDSAAYEQYFGPGTRLTVT.

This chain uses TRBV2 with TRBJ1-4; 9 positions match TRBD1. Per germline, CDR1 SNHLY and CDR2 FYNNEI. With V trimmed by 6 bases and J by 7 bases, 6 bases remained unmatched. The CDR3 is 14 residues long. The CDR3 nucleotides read TGTGCCAGCAGCTCCGGGACAGGGTTTGAAAAACTGTTTTTT. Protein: CASSSGTGFEKLFF. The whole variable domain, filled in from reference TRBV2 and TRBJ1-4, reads EPEVTQTPSHQVTQMGQEVILRCVPISNHLYFYWYRQILGQKVEFLVSFYNNEISEKSEIFDDQFSVERPDGSNFTLKIRSTKLEDSAMYFCASSSGTGFEKLFFGSGTQLSVL.